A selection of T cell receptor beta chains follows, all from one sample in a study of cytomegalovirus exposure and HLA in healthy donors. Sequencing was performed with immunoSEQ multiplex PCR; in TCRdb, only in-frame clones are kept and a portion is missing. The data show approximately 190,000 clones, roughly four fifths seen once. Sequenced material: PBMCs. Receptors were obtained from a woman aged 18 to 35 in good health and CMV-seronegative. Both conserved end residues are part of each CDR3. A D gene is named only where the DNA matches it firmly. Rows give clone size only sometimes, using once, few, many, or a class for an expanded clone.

CDR3aa: CASSPRRGNEQFF
CDR3nt: TGTGCCAGCTCCCCCCGGCGAGGCAATGAGCAGTTCTTC
abundance: .
d_gene: .
j_gene: TRBJ2-1
v_gene: TRBV7-9

CDR3aa: CASSQGGPSGDYEQYF
CDR3nt: TGCGCCAGCAGCCAAGGGGGGCCTAGCGGGGACTACGAGCAGTACTTC
abundance: .
d_gene: TRBD2
j_gene: TRBJ2-7
v_gene: TRBV4-1

CDR3aa: CASSILAGADNEQFF
CDR3nt: TGTGCCAGCAGCATACTAGCGGGAGCTGACAATGAGCAGTTCTTC
abundance: .
d_gene: TRBD2
j_gene: TRBJ2-1
v_gene: TRBV13

CDR3aa: CASSPTGGNRADTQYF
CDR3nt: TGCGCCAGCAGCCCTACGGGGGGGAATAGAGCAGATACGCAGTATTTT
abundance: .
d_gene: TRBD2
j_gene: TRBJ2-3
v_gene: TRBV5-1

CDR3aa: CASREREGPAGELFF
CDR3nt: TGTGCCAGTCGAGAGCGGGAGGGCCCCGCCGGGGAGCTGTTTTTT
abundance: few
d_gene: TRBD2
j_gene: TRBJ2-2
v_gene: TRBV14

CDR3aa: CASSLVQGTTDTQYF
CDR3nt: TGTGCCAGCAGTTTGGTACAGGGGACCACAGATACGCAGTATTTT
abundance: .
d_gene: TRBD1
j_gene: TRBJ2-3
v_gene: TRBV28

CDR3aa: CASSLSGSGNQPQHF
CDR3nt: TGTGCCAGCAGTTTATCGGGGAGTGGCAATCAGCCCCAGCATTTT
abundance: .
d_gene: .
j_gene: TRBJ1-5
v_gene: TRBV27

CDR3aa: CASSPSQGGTSLAKNIQYF
CDR3nt: TGCGCCAGCAGCCCCTCACAAGGAGGCACGAGTTTAGCCAAAAACATTCAGTACTTC
abundance: once
d_gene: .
j_gene: TRBJ2-4
v_gene: TRBV5-1

CDR3aa: CASSMLTSPNEKLFF
CDR3nt: TGTGCCAGCAGCATGTTGACATCTCCTAATGAAAAACTGTTTTTT
abundance: .
d_gene: .
j_gene: TRBJ1-4
v_gene: TRBV7-6

CDR3aa: CASSQDSKGFTEQYF
CDR3nt: TGCGCCAGCAGCCAAGATAGTAAGGGGTTTACCGAGCAGTACTTC
abundance: .
d_gene: .
j_gene: TRBJ2-7
v_gene: TRBV4-1

CDR3aa: CASSPISGVYTGELFF
CDR3nt: TGTGCCAGCTCACCAATAAGCGGGGTGTACACCGGGGAGCTGTTTTTT
abundance: once
d_gene: TRBD2
j_gene: TRBJ2-2
v_gene: TRBV18

CDR3aa: CASSRGETQYF
CDR3nt: TGTGCCAGCAGTCGGGGGGAGACCCAGTACTTC
abundance: .
d_gene: .
j_gene: TRBJ2-5
v_gene: TRBV27

CDR3aa: CASIFRVLREKLFF
CDR3nt: TGTGCCAGTATCTTCAGGGTTCTCCGTGAAAAACTGTTTTTT
abundance: .
d_gene: .
j_gene: TRBJ1-4
v_gene: TRBV19

CDR3aa: CASTIGNGREDTQYF
CDR3nt: TGCGCCAGCACAATTGGTAACGGGAGGGAAGATACGCAGTATTTT
abundance: .
d_gene: TRBD2
j_gene: TRBJ2-3
v_gene: TRBV5-1

CDR3aa: CASRQGSGGYTF
CDR3nt: TGTGCCAGCAGGCAGGGTTCCGGCGGCTACACCTTC
abundance: few
d_gene: .
j_gene: TRBJ1-2
v_gene: TRBV27

CDR3aa: CASIDHEKLFF
CDR3nt: TGTGCCAGCATAGATCATGAAAAACTGTTTTTT
abundance: .
d_gene: .
j_gene: TRBJ1-4
v_gene: TRBV28

CDR3aa: CASGLVGVGEAFF
CDR3nt: TGTGCTAGTGGTTTGGTAGGGGTCGGTGAAGCTTTCTTT
abundance: few
d_gene: .
j_gene: TRBJ1-1
v_gene: TRBV12-5

CDR3aa: CASSSLQGNSYEQYF
CDR3nt: TGCGCCAGCAGCTCTCTACAGGGGAATTCCTACGAGCAGTACTTC
abundance: .
d_gene: TRBD1
j_gene: TRBJ2-7
v_gene: TRBV5-1

CDR3aa: CASSPESLAGAGSYEQYF
CDR3nt: TGTGCCAGCTCACCAGAGAGCCTAGCGGGAGCTGGGTCCTACGAGCAGTACTTC
abundance: .
d_gene: TRBD2
j_gene: TRBJ2-7
v_gene: TRBV18

CDR3aa: CASSTLDRVTEAFF
CDR3nt: TGTGCCAGCAGTACCCTGGACAGGGTTACTGAAGCTTTCTTT
abundance: .
d_gene: TRBD1
j_gene: TRBJ1-1
v_gene: TRBV27

CDR3aa: CASSPGNARSNNSPLHF
CDR3nt: TGTGCCAGCTCACCAGGAAACGCCAGGTCCAATAATTCACCCCTCCACTTT
abundance: .
d_gene: .
j_gene: TRBJ1-6
v_gene: TRBV18

CDR3aa: CAWRDTGTGPSLEQYF
CDR3nt: TGTGCCTGGAGGGATACCGGGACAGGGCCTTCACTCGAGCAGTACTTC
abundance: .
d_gene: TRBD1
j_gene: TRBJ2-7
v_gene: TRBV30

CDR3aa: CASSLSLGSKGYTF
CDR3nt: TGTGCCAGCAGTTTATCCCTAGGGAGCAAAGGCTACACCTTC
abundance: few
d_gene: .
j_gene: TRBJ1-2
v_gene: TRBV28

CDR3aa: CASVSDTEAFF
CDR3nt: TGTGCCAGCGTAAGCGACACTGAAGCTTTCTTT
abundance: .
d_gene: .
j_gene: TRBJ1-1
v_gene: TRBV7-9

CDR3aa: CASSMGAGGPYNEQFF
CDR3nt: TGTGCCAGTAGTATGGGCGCGGGAGGGCCCTACAATGAGCAGTTCTTC
abundance: .
d_gene: TRBD2
j_gene: TRBJ2-1
v_gene: TRBV19

CDR3aa: CASAGGADAFF
CDR3nt: TGTGCCAGCGCAGGGGGCGCGGATGCTTTCTTT
abundance: few
d_gene: TRBD1
j_gene: TRBJ1-1
v_gene: TRBV2

CDR3aa: CASSQDQGRRNF
CDR3nt: TGCGCCAGCAGCCAAGATCAAGGGAGGAGGAACTTC
abundance: .
d_gene: .
j_gene: TRBJ2-5
v_gene: TRBV4-1

CDR3aa: CASSFLAAGGVETQYF
CDR3nt: TGTGCCAGCAGTTTTCTCGCGGCGGGGGGAGTGGAAACGCAGTATTTT
abundance: .
d_gene: TRBD2
j_gene: TRBJ2-3
v_gene: TRBV27

CDR3aa: CASSLVRRGPSYEQYF
CDR3nt: TGTGCCAGCAGCTTGGTGCGCAGGGGACCTTCCTACGAGCAGTACTTC
abundance: .
d_gene: .
j_gene: TRBJ2-7
v_gene: TRBV5-8

CDR3aa: CASSTTGTGGNTEAFF
CDR3nt: TGTGCCAGCAGCACAACCGGGACAGGGGGGAACACTGAAGCTTTCTTT
abundance: .
d_gene: TRBD1
j_gene: TRBJ1-1
v_gene: TRBV11-3

CDR3aa: CASSWGGGGEYGYTF
CDR3nt: TGTGCCAGCAGTTGGGGAGGGGGAGGGGAATATGGCTACACCTTC
abundance: .
d_gene: .
j_gene: TRBJ1-2
v_gene: TRBV6-5

CDR3aa: CASSGGQGVFAYNSPLHF
CDR3nt: TGTGCCAGCAGCGGGGGACAGGGCGTCTTCGCCTATAATTCACCCCTCCACTTT
abundance: .
d_gene: TRBD1
j_gene: TRBJ1-6
v_gene: TRBV5-6

CDR3aa: CASSHFGGQGYSNQPQHF
CDR3nt: TGTGCCAGCAGCCACTTCGGGGGACAGGGGTATAGCAATCAGCCCCAGCATTTT
abundance: .
d_gene: TRBD1
j_gene: TRBJ1-5
v_gene: TRBV4-2

CDR3aa: CASSVTPSGGYNNEQFF
CDR3nt: TGTGCCAGCAGCGTAACCCCAAGCGGGGGGTACAACAATGAGCAGTTCTTC
abundance: .
d_gene: TRBD2
j_gene: TRBJ2-1
v_gene: TRBV9

CDR3aa: CSVEDSGTDTQYF
CDR3nt: TGCAGCGTTGAAGACTCAGGCACAGATACGCAGTATTTT
abundance: .
d_gene: .
j_gene: TRBJ2-3
v_gene: TRBV29-1

CDR3aa: CASSSVGTGDEQYF
CDR3nt: TGCGCCAGCAGCTCGGTCGGGACAGGGGACGAGCAGTACTTC
abundance: .
d_gene: TRBD1
j_gene: TRBJ2-7
v_gene: TRBV5-1

CDR3aa: CASSPQSAVGTEAFF
CDR3nt: TGTGCCAGCAGCCCCCAGAGCGCCGTCGGCACTGAAGCTTTCTTT
abundance: .
d_gene: .
j_gene: TRBJ1-1
v_gene: TRBV9

CDR3aa: CASSQILVRAEAFF
CDR3nt: TGTGCCAGTAGTCAGATTTTAGTACGGGCTGAAGCTTTCTTT
abundance: .
d_gene: .
j_gene: TRBJ1-1
v_gene: TRBV19

CDR3aa: CASSLVSAGRSGANVLTF
CDR3nt: TGCGCCAGCAGCTTGGTATCCGCGGGTCGCTCTGGGGCCAACGTCCTGACTTTC
abundance: .
d_gene: .
j_gene: TRBJ2-6
v_gene: TRBV5-1

CDR3aa: CASSGAGGAYNEQFF
CDR3nt: TGTGCCAGCAGCGGAGCGGGAGGAGCCTACAATGAGCAGTTCTTC
abundance: .
d_gene: TRBD2
j_gene: TRBJ2-1
v_gene: TRBV2

CDR3aa: CASSFQPGQNTEAFF
CDR3nt: TGTGCCAGCAGTTTTCAACCGGGACAGAACACTGAAGCTTTCTTT
abundance: few
d_gene: .
j_gene: TRBJ1-1
v_gene: TRBV6-6

CDR3aa: CASTELPGEQYF
CDR3nt: TGTGCCAGCACTGAACTCCCAGGGGAGCAGTACTTC
abundance: .
d_gene: .
j_gene: TRBJ2-7
v_gene: TRBV2

CDR3aa: CASSGDDGAIIYEQFF
CDR3nt: TGTGCCAGCAGTGGGGATGATGGGGCCATTATCTATGAGCAGTTCTTC
abundance: .
d_gene: .
j_gene: TRBJ2-1
v_gene: TRBV28

CDR3aa: CASSSQTSGTRINFYNEQFF
CDR3nt: TGTGCCAGCAGCTCTCAGACTAGCGGGACGAGGATTAATTTTTACAATGAGCAGTTCTTC
abundance: few
d_gene: TRBD2
j_gene: TRBJ2-1
v_gene: TRBV13

CDR3aa: CASSQDFRGQVLGLFF
CDR3nt: TGCGCCAGCAGCCAAGATTTCCGGGGACAGGTTCTAGGGCTTTTCTTT
abundance: .
d_gene: TRBD1
j_gene: TRBJ1-1
v_gene: TRBV4-1

CDR3aa: CSSSAGDSPNQPQHF
CDR3nt: TGTTCCAGCAGCGCCGGGGACAGCCCAAATCAGCCCCAGCATTTT
abundance: .
d_gene: TRBD1
j_gene: TRBJ1-5
v_gene: TRBV7-9

CDR3aa: CASSLGSLSIF
CDR3nt: TGTGCCAGCAGTTTAGGTAGCCTCTCTATCTTT
abundance: .
d_gene: .
j_gene: TRBJ1-1
v_gene: TRBV28

CDR3aa: CASSILYRNQPQHF
CDR3nt: TGTGCCAGTAGTATACTGTACAGGAATCAGCCCCAGCATTTT
abundance: .
d_gene: .
j_gene: TRBJ1-5
v_gene: TRBV19

CDR3aa: CASSLVDSGSRTGELFF
CDR3nt: TGTGCCAGCAGCTTAGTGGATAGCGGGAGCCGAACCGGGGAGCTGTTTTTT
abundance: once
d_gene: TRBD2
j_gene: TRBJ2-2
v_gene: TRBV7-6

CDR3aa: CASSQDRGLVVETQYF
CDR3nt: TGTGCCAGCAGCCAAGATCGGGGACTAGTCGTCGAGACCCAGTACTTC
abundance: .
d_gene: TRBD2
j_gene: TRBJ2-5
v_gene: TRBV4-2

CDR3aa: CASSEDFGGRGRRVYEQYF
CDR3nt: TGTGCCAGCAGCGAAGATTTTGGGGGCAGGGGGCGAAGGGTATACGAGCAGTACTTC
abundance: .
d_gene: TRBD1
j_gene: TRBJ2-7
v_gene: TRBV7-6

CDR3aa: CASSFSPGNTIYF
CDR3nt: TGTGCCAGCAGCTTCTCTCCTGGAAACACCATATATTTT
abundance: few
d_gene: .
j_gene: TRBJ1-3
v_gene: TRBV7-6

CDR3aa: CASSLAGGTGELFF
CDR3nt: TGTGCCAGCAGCTTAGCGGGGGGCACCGGGGAGCTGTTTTTT
abundance: .
d_gene: .
j_gene: TRBJ2-2
v_gene: TRBV7-8

CDR3aa: CASSPSARGNNEQFF
CDR3nt: TGTGCCAGCTCACCATCAGCCCGGGGGAACAATGAGCAGTTCTTC
abundance: once
d_gene: .
j_gene: TRBJ2-1
v_gene: TRBV18

CDR3aa: CASSDGAREGNEQFF
CDR3nt: TGTGCCAGCAGCGACGGGGCGCGGGAGGGCAATGAGCAGTTCTTC
abundance: .
d_gene: TRBD2
j_gene: TRBJ2-1
v_gene: TRBV5-4

CDR3aa: CASKRRDHTGDTQYF
CDR3nt: TGTGCCAGCAAACGGCGGGATCATACGGGCGATACGCAGTATTTT
abundance: .
d_gene: .
j_gene: TRBJ2-3
v_gene: TRBV7-2

CDR3aa: CASSYVGGGTDTQYF
CDR3nt: TGTGCCAGCAGTTACGTTGGGGGAGGTACAGATACGCAGTATTTT
abundance: .
d_gene: .
j_gene: TRBJ2-3
v_gene: TRBV6-5

CDR3aa: CASSLGGAQGYTF
CDR3nt: TGTGCCAGCAGCCTGGGGGGGGCTCAGGGCTACACCTTC
abundance: .
d_gene: .
j_gene: TRBJ1-2
v_gene: TRBV9

CDR3aa: CASSSRGEPGVNEQYF
CDR3nt: TGTGCCAGCAGCTCTCGGGGGGAACCCGGTGTGAACGAGCAGTACTTC
abundance: .
d_gene: TRBD2
j_gene: TRBJ2-7
v_gene: TRBV7-9